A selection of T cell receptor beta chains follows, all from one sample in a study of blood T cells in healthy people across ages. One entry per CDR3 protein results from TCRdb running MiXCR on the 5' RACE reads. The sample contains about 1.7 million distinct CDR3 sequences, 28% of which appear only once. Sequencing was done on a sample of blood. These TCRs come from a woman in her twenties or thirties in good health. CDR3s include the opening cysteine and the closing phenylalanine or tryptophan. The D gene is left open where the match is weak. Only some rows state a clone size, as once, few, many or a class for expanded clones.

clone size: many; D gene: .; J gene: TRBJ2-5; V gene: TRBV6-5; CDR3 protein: CASRVVGETQYF; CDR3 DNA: TGTGCCAGCAGGGTGGTGGGGGAGACCCAGTACTTC
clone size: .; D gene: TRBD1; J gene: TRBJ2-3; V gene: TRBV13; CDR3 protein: CASSPGTGGANTQYF; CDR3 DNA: TGTGCCAGCAGCCCCGGGACAGGGGGCGCAAATACGCAGTATTTT
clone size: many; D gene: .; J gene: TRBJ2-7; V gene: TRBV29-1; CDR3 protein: CSVAYEYEQYF; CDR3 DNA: TGCAGCGTTGCGTATGAATACGAGCAGTACTTC
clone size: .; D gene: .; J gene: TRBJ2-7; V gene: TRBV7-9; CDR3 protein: CASSSPGSWDNEQYF; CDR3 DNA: TGCGCCAGCAGCTCCCCGGGATCCTGGGACAATGAGCAGTACTTC
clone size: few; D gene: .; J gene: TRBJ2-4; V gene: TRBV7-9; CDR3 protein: CASSLVAGGLAKNIQYF; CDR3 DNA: TGTGCCAGCAGCTTAGTGGCGGGCGGTCTAGCCAAAAACATTCAGTACTTC
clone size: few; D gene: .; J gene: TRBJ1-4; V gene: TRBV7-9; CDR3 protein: CASSQKKELFF; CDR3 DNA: TGTGCCAGCAGCCAAAAGAAGGAACTGTTTTTT
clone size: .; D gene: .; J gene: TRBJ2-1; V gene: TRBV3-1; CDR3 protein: CASSPTVGSSYNEQFF; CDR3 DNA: TGTGCCAGCAGCCCCACCGTCGGAAGCTCCTACAATGAGCAGTTCTTC
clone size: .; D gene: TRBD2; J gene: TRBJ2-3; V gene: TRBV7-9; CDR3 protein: CASTLFSGVTDTQYF; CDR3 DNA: TGTGCCAGCACCTTGTTTAGCGGGGTCACAGATACGCAGTATTTT
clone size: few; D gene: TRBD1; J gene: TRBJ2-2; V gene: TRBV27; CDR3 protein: CASSFAGQGPGELFF; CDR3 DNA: TGTGCCAGCAGTTTCGCTGGACAGGGACCCGGGGAGCTGTTTTTT
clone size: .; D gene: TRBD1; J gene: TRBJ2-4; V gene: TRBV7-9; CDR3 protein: CASSLGISRDRVGDIQYF; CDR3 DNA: TGTGCCAGCAGCTTGGGGATATCCCGGGACAGGGTCGGAGACATTCAGTACTTC
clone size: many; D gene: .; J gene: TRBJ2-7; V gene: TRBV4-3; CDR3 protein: CASSQEISDPSYEQYF; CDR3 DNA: TGCGCCAGCAGCCAAGAGATCAGCGACCCTTCCTACGAGCAGTACTTC
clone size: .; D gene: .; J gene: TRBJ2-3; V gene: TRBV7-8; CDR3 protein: CASRRVASDTQYF; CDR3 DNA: TGTGCCAGCAGGAGGGTGGCTTCAGATACGCAGTATTTT
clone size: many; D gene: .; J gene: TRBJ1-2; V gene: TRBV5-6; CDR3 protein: CASGFRTEGSYGYTF; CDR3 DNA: TGTGCCAGCGGTTTTCGGACAGAGGGGTCATATGGCTACACCTTC
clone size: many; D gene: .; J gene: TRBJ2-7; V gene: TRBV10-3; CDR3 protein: CAISDKGYEQYF; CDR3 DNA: TGTGCCATCAGTGATAAGGGCTACGAGCAGTACTTC
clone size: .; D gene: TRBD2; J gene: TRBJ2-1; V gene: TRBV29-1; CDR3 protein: CSAGTSSSPYEQFF; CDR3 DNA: TGCAGCGCCGGGACTAGCTCCAGTCCTTACGAGCAGTTCTTC
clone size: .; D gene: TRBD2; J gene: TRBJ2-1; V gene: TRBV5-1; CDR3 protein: CASSWGTSGGVEQFF; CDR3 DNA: TGCGCCAGCAGCTGGGGGACTAGCGGGGGAGTTGAGCAGTTCTTC
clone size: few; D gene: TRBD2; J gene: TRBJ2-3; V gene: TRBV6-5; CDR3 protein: CASSYSRFATSGGQDTQYF; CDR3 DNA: TGTGCCAGCAGTTACTCGAGATTTGCGACTAGCGGGGGTCAAGATACGCAGTATTTT
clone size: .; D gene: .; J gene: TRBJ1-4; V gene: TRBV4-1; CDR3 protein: CASSQSGTVNEKLFF; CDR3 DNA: TGCGCCAGCAGCCAGAGCGGGACCGTAAATGAAAAACTGTTTTTT
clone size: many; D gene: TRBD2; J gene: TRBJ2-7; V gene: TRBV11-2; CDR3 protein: CASSFRLAGAEEQYF; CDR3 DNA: TGTGCCAGCAGCTTCAGATTAGCGGGAGCTGAGGAGCAGTACTTC
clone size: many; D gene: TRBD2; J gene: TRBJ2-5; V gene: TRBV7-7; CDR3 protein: CASSLLAGEAETQYF; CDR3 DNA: TGTGCCAGCAGCTTACTAGCGGGAGAAGCGGAGACCCAGTACTTC
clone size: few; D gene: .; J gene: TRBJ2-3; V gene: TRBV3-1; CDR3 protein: CASTPVRGTDTQYF; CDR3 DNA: TGTGCCAGCACCCCCGTAAGGGGCACAGATACGCAGTATTTT
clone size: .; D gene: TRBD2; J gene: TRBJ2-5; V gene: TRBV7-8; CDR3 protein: CASSPAGLAGGETQYF; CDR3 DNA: TGTGCCAGCAGCCCCGCCGGACTAGCGGGAGGAGAGACCCAGTACTTC
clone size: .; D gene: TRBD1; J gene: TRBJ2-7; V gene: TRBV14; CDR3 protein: CASSPGQGQTSEQYF; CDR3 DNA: TGTGCCAGCAGCCCGGGACAGGGCCAGACTTCCGAGCAGTACTTC
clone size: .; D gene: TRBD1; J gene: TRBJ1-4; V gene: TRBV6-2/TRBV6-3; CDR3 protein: CASSYGGTGTEKLFF; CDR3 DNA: TGTGCCAGCAGTTACGGCGGGACAGGGACGGAAAAACTGTTTTTT
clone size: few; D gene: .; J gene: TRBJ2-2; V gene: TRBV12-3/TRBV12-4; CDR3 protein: CASSPWGRVDTGELFF; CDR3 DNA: TGTGCCAGCAGCCCCTGGGGCAGGGTCGACACCGGGGAGCTGTTTTTT
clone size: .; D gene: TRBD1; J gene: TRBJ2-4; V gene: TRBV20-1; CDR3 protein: CSARDLRATGASKNIQYF; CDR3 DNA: TGCAGTGCTAGAGATCTACGTGCGACAGGGGCGTCCAAAAACATTCAGTACTTC
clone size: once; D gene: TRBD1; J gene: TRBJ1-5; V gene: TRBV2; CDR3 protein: CASSETTGVGQPQHF; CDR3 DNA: TGTGCCAGCAGTGAAACAACAGGGGTCGGTCAGCCCCAGCATTTT
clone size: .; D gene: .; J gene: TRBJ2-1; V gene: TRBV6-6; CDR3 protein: CASRAQDRYNEQFF; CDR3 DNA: TGTGCCAGCAGGGCCCAGGACAGATACAATGAGCAGTTCTTC
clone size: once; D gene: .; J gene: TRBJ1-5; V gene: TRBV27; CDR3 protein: CASSWYRGQPQHF; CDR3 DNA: TGTGCCAGCAGCTGGTACCGGGGGCAGCCCCAGCATTTT
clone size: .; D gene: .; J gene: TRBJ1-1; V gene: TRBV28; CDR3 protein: CASRLSGGEAFF; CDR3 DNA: TGTGCCAGCAGGCTCTCTGGCGGTGAAGCTTTCTTT
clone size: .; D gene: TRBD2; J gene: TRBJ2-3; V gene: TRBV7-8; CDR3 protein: CASSASGSLTDTQYF; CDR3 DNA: TGTGCCAGCAGCGCTAGCGGGAGCCTCACAGATACGCAGTATTTT
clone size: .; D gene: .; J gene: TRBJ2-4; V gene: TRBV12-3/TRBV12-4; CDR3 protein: CASSLGMGEEGNIQYF; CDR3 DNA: .
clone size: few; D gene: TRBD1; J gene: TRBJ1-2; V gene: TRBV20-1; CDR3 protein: CSATLTGSGYTF; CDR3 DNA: TGCAGTGCCACCCTGACAGGGAGCGGCTACACCTTC
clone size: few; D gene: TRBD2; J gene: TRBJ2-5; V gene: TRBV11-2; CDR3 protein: CASTRKSPGTSGQETQYF; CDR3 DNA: TGTGCCAGCACGAGGAAAAGCCCCGGGACTAGCGGTCAAGAGACCCAGTACTTC
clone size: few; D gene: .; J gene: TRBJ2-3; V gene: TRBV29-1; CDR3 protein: CSVRGQVTDTQYF; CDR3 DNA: TGCAGCGTCCGGGGGCAGGTCACAGATACGCAGTATTTT
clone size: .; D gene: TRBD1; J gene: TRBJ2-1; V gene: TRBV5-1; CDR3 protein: CASSLVAGGTDTQFF; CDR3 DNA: TGCGCCAGCAGCTTGGTAGCAGGGGGTACAGATACGCAGTTCTTC
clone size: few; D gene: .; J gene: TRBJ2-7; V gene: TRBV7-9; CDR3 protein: CASSLRGGNFEQYF; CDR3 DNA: TGTGCCAGCAGCTTAAGGGGCGGAAACTTCGAGCAGTACTTC
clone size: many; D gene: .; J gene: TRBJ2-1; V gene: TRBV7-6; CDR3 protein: CASSLMATHNEQFF; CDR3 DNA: TGTGCCAGCAGCTTAATGGCAACTCACAATGAGCAGTTCTTC
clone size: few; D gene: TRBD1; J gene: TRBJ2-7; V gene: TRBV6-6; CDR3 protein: CASSYSIVGEGGDEQYF; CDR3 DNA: TGTGCCAGCAGTTACTCGATAGTCGGGGAAGGGGGCGACGAGCAGTACTTC
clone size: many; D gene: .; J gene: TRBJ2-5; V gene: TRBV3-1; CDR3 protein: CASSLGTPGETQYF; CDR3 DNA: TGTGCCAGCAGCCTCGGGACACCGGGCGAGACCCAGTACTTC
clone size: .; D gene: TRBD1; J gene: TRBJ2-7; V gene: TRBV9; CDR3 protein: CASSERDSYEQYF; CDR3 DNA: TGTGCCAGCAGCGAGAGGGACAGCTACGAGCAGTACTTC
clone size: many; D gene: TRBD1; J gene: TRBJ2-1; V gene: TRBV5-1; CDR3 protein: CASSKREGAEYNEQFF; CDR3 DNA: TGCGCCAGCAGCAAGAGAGAGGGGGCAGAGTACAATGAGCAGTTCTTC
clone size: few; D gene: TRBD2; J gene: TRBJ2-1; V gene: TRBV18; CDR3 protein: CASSNPGLAVYNEQFF; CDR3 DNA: TGTGCCAGCTCAAACCCGGGACTAGCAGTATACAATGAGCAGTTCTTC
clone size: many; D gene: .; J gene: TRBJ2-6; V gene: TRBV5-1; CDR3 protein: CASSLDLKGIGGANVLTF; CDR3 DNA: TGCGCCAGCAGCTTGGATCTTAAGGGGATTGGTGGGGCCAACGTCCTGACTTTC
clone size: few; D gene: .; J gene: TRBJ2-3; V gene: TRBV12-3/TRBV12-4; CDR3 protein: CASSPLRGGTDTQYF; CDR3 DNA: TGTGCCAGCAGTCCTTTACGTGGCGGAACAGATACGCAGTATTTT
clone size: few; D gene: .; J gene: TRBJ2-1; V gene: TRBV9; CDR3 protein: CASSVAPRDEQFF; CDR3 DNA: TGTGCCAGCAGCGTAGCTCCGAGGGATGAGCAGTTCTTC
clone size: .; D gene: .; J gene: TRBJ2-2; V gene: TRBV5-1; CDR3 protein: CASSLEDGPNTGELFF; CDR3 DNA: TGCGCCAGCAGCTTGGAAGACGGACCTAACACCGGGGAGCTGTTTTTT
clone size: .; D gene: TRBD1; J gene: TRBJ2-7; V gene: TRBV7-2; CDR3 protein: CASSLGLTGVSYEQYF; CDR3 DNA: TGTGCCAGCAGCTTGGGCCTGACAGGGGTGTCCTACGAGCAGTACTTC
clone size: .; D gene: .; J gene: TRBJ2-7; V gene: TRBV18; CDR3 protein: CASSLRPGQAYEQYF; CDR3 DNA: TGTGCCAGCTCGCTTAGACCGGGACAAGCCTACGAGCAGTACTTC
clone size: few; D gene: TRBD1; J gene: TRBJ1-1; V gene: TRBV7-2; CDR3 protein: CASSPMGQDFEAFF; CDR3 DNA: TGTGCCAGCAGCCCTATGGGACAGGACTTTGAAGCTTTCTTT
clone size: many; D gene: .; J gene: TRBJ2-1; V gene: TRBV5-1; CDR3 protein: CASSPDNYNEQFF; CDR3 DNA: TGCGCCAGCAGCCCCGACAACTACAATGAGCAGTTCTTC
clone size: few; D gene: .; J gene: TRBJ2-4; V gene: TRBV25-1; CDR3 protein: CASSEGEWNIQYF; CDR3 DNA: TGTGCCAGCAGTGAAGGGGAGTGGAACATTCAGTACTTC
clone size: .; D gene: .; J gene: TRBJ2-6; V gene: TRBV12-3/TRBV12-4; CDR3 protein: CASRAQGDLMTF; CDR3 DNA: TGTGCCAGCAGAGCGCAAGGGGACCTCATGACTTTC
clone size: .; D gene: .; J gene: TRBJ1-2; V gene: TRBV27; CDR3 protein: CASRRAGGFGYTF; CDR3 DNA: TGCGCCAGCAGGCGGGCGGGGGGCTTTGGCTACACCTTC